Below are 25 T cell receptor beta chains sequenced from a single sample in a study of OX40 agonist ivuxolimab in advanced cancers. Assay: immunoSEQ multiplex PCR; the TCRdb copy retains only in-frame clones and omits some. The sample lists about 70,000 clones, around 90% occurring once. Specimen: CD4+ or CD8+ T cells sorted from blood, collected in a trial of the OX40 agonist ivuxolimab. The source of these receptors is an adult with an advanced solid tumor such as melanoma, head and neck, liver or kidney cancer.

The genes are TRBV27 and TRBJ2-1; the D gene is possibly TRBD2 (6 bases). Trimming pared 3 bases from V and 7 bases from J, leaving 16 bases between. Germline V gene lookup returns CDR1 MNHEY and CDR2 SMNVEV (reference sequence). The CDR3 contains 15 residues. The CDR3 region has the DNA TGTGCCAGCAGTTTTACGGGAGTAGGGAGGAATGAGCAGTTCTTC. Protein: CASSFTGVGRNEQFF.

The CDR3 DNA follows: TGTGCCAGCATGGGAGGCCGGGAAAATGAGCAGTTCTTC. The encoded protein is CASMGGRENEQFF. The chain employs TRBV2 and TRBJ2-1; D may be TRBD2 (6 bases). The CDR3 length is 13 residues. Germline V gene sequence: CDR1 SNHLY, CDR2 FYNNEI. Deletions cut 7 bases from V and 7 bases from J, with 14 bases between.

The chain carries TRBV11-2 and TRBJ2-1, with 9 bases that match TRBD2. CDR1 and CDR2 (germline): SGHAT, FQNNGV. The J segment lost 2 bases and the V segment lost 1 base, leaving 3 bases of the junction unmatched. The CDR3 totals 16 residues. CDR3 region: CASSLGLAEAYNEQFF. The CDR3 coding sequence is TGTGCCAGCAGCTTAGGACTAGCGGAGGCCTACAATGAGCAGTTCTTC.

This clone has a single count. The rearrangement joins TRBV25-1 to TRBJ2-5; 7 bases are a match to TRBD2. The CDR3 runs to 14 residues. Looked up from germline, CDR1 is MGHDK and CDR2 is SYGVNS. V gave up 4 bases and J gave up 3 bases; unmatched junction bases: 5. This CDR3 reads CASSGGGGEETQYF. CDR3 in DNA: TGTGCCAGCAGTGGGGGCGGGGGAGAAGAGACCCAGTACTTC.

V usage is TRBV7-3 and J usage is TRBJ1-6, with D unresolved. This CDR3 comprises 14 residues. Trimming took off 4 bases at V and 0 bases at J, with 4 bases between the two ends. In germline, CDR1 is SGHTA, CDR2 FQGTGA. CDR3 sequence reads: CASSWGSYNSPLHF. CDR3 DNA sequence: TGTGCCAGCAGCTGGGGCTCCTATAATTCACCCCTCCACTTT.

The CDR3 bases are TGTGCCAGCAGCGGACTAGCGGGACTAGACGAGCAGTACTTC. It yields the protein CASSGLAGLDEQYF. The chain links TRBV27 to TRBJ2-7, with TRBD2 identical over 12 bases. The CDR3 is 14 residues long. J was trimmed by 5 bases and V by 6 bases; bases with no gene match: 5. Germline values: CDR1 MNHEY, CDR2 SMNVEV (reference sequence).

The rearrangement uses TRBV9 and TRBJ2-7; 9 nucleotides align to TRBD2. The germline V gene has CDR1 SGDLS and CDR2 YYNGEE. The CDR3 spans 17 residues. With 3 bases clipped from V and 6 bases from J, the junction kept 16 bases outside the gene matches. The CDR3 DNA sequence: TGTGCCAGCAGCGACGGGACAGCAATTAGCGGGAGACGCGAGCAGTACTTC. Protein sequence: CASSDGTAISGRREQYF.

The gene calls are TRBV1 and TRBJ2-7; the DNA was not used to check the table's D call, TRBD2. TRBV1 is flagged as a pseudogene. The CDR3 length is 17 residues. CDR3: CTSSQEEAGRGTYEQYF. The CDR3 nucleotides are TGCACCAGCAGCCAAGAGGAGGCCGGGAGGGGAACCTACGAGCAGTACTTC.

The rearrangement joins TRBV9 to TRBJ2-1, with D possibly being TRBD2 (5 bases). Trimming removed 0 bases at V and 6 bases at J, with 10 bases between. CDR3 length: 14 amino acids. CDR1 and CDR2 (germline): SGDLS, YYNGEE. In nucleotides, the CDR3 is TGTGCCAGCAGCGTAGCTATGGACTTCAATGAGCAGTTCTTC. Its translation is CASSVAMDFNEQFF.

The chain joins TRBV6-1 to TRBJ2-7; D unresolved. CDR3 length: 12 amino acids. Per germline, CDR1 MNHNS and CDR2 SASEGT. Trimming took 2 bases from V and 1 from J, leaving 3 bases between them. This chain's CDR3 is CASSEQSYEQYF. The CDR3 DNA follows: TGTGCCAGCAGTGAACAGTCCTACGAGCAGTACTTC.

The gene calls are TRBV28 and TRBJ2-7; 9 bases agree with TRBD2. Germline trimming cut 4 bases from V and 0 bases from J; bases unmatched to any gene: 4. CDR1 and CDR2 (germline): MDHEN, SYDVKM. The CDR3 has 15 amino acids. DNA for the CDR3: TGTGCCAGCAGTTCTCTAGCGGGGAGCTCCTACGAGCAGTACTTC. Its protein is CASSSLAGSSYEQYF.

The chain couples TRBV9 to TRBJ2-1; the D gene is possibly TRBD2 (5 bases). V was trimmed by 0 bases and J by 13 bases, leaving 11 bases between them. The CDR3 extends over 12 amino acids. CDR1 is SGDLS, CDR2 YYNGEE, per germline. In DNA, the CDR3 is TGTGCCAGCAGCGTAGAGGCTAGCCCCCAGTTCTTC. Translated, it gives CASSVEASPQFF.

This clone was recorded a few times. The gene calls are TRBV30 and TRBJ1-5; weak D call: TRBD1 (5 bases). This CDR3 spans 14 amino acids. CDR1 is GTSNPN and CDR2 is SVGIG in the germline V gene (reference sequence). Trimming left V 3 bases short and J 11 bases short, with 20 bases between. The CDR3: CAWSRDFGDAAQHF. CDR3 nucleotide sequence: TGTGCCTGGAGCCGGGACTTTGGGGACGCAGCCCAGCATTTT.

The V call is TRBV27, the J call TRBJ1-5, with D possibly being TRBD1 (6 bases). The V end lost 5 bases, the J end lost 3 bases, and 11 bases lay between the germline ends. The CDR3 is 14 residues long. Germline V gives CDR1 MNHEY, CDR2 SMNVEV (reference sequence). The DNA for the CDR3 is TGTGCCAGCAGTCCTAGGGGGATCAATCAGCCCCAGCATTTT. Translating gives CASSPRGINQPQHF.

The V gene is TRBV6-5, the J gene TRBJ2-5; D is unclear. V shed 9 bases and J shed 1 base, with 12 bases lying between them. In germline, CDR1 is MNHEY, CDR2 SVGAGI. CDR3 size: 13 residues. The CDR3 DNA sequence: TGTGCCAGGATTGGGCAAATCCAAGAGACCCAGTACTTC. Residues: CARIGQIQETQYF.

This clone appeared a single time. The V and J genes are TRBV2 and TRBJ1-1; the match to TRBD1 covers 8 bases. The V gene's germline CDR1 is SNHLY and CDR2 FYNNEI. Trimming took 10 bases from V and 4 from J; bases not matched to a gene: 2. The CDR3 has 11 residues. The CDR3 sequence is CATTGGTEAFF. The CDR3 region has the DNA TGTGCCACCACAGGGGGCACTGAAGCTTTCTTT.

This chain joins TRBV28 and TRBJ1-1, with D maybe TRBD1 (5 bases). With 3 bases removed from V and 7 bases from J, the gap between germline ends came to 18 bases. From germline, CDR1 is MDHEN and CDR2 SYDVKM. The CDR3 totals 15 residues. The CDR3: CASSFVSQGLVEAFF. The CDR3 DNA follows: TGTGCCAGCAGTTTTGTGTCCCAGGGTTTAGTTGAAGCTTTCTTT.

The rearrangement joins TRBV7-8 to TRBJ2-2; 11 bases are shared with TRBD2. Losses at the gene ends were 5 bases for V and 4 bases for J; bases not matched to a gene: 9. This CDR3 contains 17 residues. Germline lookup yields CDR1 SGHVS and CDR2 FQNEAQ. CDR3 amino acids: CASSPLAGGWSTGELFF. The CDR3 coding sequence is TGTGCCAGCAGCCCCCTAGCGGGAGGATGGTCCACCGGGGAGCTGTTTTTT.

The chain links TRBV27 to TRBJ1-1, with 7 bases that match TRBD1. The CDR3 runs 15 residues. Germline CDR1 is MNHEY and CDR2 is SMNVEV (reference sequence). Trimming cost V 2 bases and J 1 base; bases outside gene matches: 4. Written as DNA, the CDR3 is TGTGCCAGCAGTTTAAGGACAGGATGGAACACTGAAGCTTTCTTT. Translation: CASSLRTGWNTEAFF.

This sequence joins TRBV6-6 and TRBJ2-7, with 11 nucleotides matching TRBD1. The CDR3 contains 16 residues. Germline-derived CDR1 and CDR2 are MNHNY and SVGAGI (reference sequence). V was clipped by 6 bases and J by 7 bases; unmatched bases: 14. The CDR3 spells CASSLPGGQGAGEQYF. CDR3 DNA: TGTGCCAGCAGCCTACCCGGCGGACAGGGGGCGGGGGAGCAGTACTTC.

This chain uses TRBV5-1 with TRBJ1-1; 11 bases are a match to TRBD1. The germline V gene has CDR1 SGHRS and CDR2 YFSETQ. The CDR3 runs to 15 residues. J lost 6 bases, V lost 0 bases, and 4 bases had no gene match. The CDR3 is CASSLGTGGSSEAFF. In DNA form, the CDR3 reads TGCGCCAGCAGCTTGGGGACAGGGGGCTCTTCTGAAGCTTTCTTT.

The chain has TRBV5-1 and TRBJ1-1; D unresolved. Trimming stripped 1 base from V and 3 bases from J, with 10 bases between. CDR3 length: 14 amino acids. Germline V CDR1 and CDR2: SGHRS, YFSETQ. CDR3 amino acids: CASSLRGADTEAFF. The CDR3 DNA is TGCGCCAGCAGCTTGCGAGGCGCGGACACTGAAGCTTTCTTT.

This clone was observed once. This rearrangement joins TRBV28 to TRBJ1-5; TRBD1 might be the D (5 bases). This CDR3 spans 15 amino acids. The germline V gene encodes CDR1 MDHEN and CDR2 SYDVKM. V shed 4 bases and J shed 6 bases, with 16 bases lying between them. The CDR3 DNA follows: TGTGCCAGCAGTTCCCGGGACGGGGGTAGTCAGCCCCAGCATTTT. Protein: CASSSRDGGSQPQHF. The whole variable domain, remainder taken from reference TRBV28 and TRBJ1-5, is DVKVTQSSRYLVKRTGEKVFLECVQDMDHENMFWYRQDPGLGLRLIYFSYDVKMKEKGDIPEGYSVSREKKERFSLILESASTNQTSMYLCASSSRDGGSQPQHFGDGTRLSIL.

The chain links TRBV29-1 to TRBJ2-1; 7 bases are a match to TRBD2. With V trimmed by 6 bases and J by 7 bases, 0 bases remained unmatched. The CDR3 is 10 amino acids. Germline V gene data show CDR1 as SQVTM and CDR2 as ANQGSEA. The CDR3 region has the DNA TGCAGCGTGGGGGGGAATGAGCAGTTCTTC. It translates to CSVGGNEQFF.

This rearrangement joins TRBV11-3 to TRBJ2-1; TRBD2 matches 10 bases. CDR3 length: 13 amino acids. V dropped 2 bases and J dropped 8; count of bases not matched to a gene: 0. Germline lookup yields CDR1 SGHNT and CDR2 YENEEA. This CDR3 is CASSLTSGDEQFF. The CDR3 nucleotides are TGTGCCAGCAGCTTAACTAGCGGGGATGAGCAGTTCTTC.